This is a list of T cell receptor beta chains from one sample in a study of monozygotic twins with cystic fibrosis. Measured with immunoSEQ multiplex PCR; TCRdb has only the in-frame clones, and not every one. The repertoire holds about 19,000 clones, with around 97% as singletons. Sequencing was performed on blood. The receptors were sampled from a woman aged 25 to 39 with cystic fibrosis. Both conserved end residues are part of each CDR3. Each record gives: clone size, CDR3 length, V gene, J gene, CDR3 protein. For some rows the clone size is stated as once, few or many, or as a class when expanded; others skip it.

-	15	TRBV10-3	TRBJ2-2	CAISESAATTGELFF
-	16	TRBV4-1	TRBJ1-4	CASSQGGQGVTEKLFF
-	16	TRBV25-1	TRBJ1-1	CASSTQGARSKAEAFF
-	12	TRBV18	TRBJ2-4	CASSPDRGGQYF
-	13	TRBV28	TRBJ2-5	CASSEAGEETQYF
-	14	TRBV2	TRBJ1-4	CATRGTGWGEKLFF
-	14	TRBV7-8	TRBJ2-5	CASKYRGRKETQYF
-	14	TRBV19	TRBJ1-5	CASSIRGRGGPQHF
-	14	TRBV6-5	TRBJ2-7	CASRLSGGQYEQYF
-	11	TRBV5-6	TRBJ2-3	CASSQGDTQYF
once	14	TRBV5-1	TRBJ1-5	CASSLMVGEQPQHF
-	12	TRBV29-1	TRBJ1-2	CSVEDRRGGYTF
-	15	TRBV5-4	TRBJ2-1	CASRLTSGVYNEQFF
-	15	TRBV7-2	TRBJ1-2	CASSSAGTRMFGYTF
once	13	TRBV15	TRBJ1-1	CATSRFGSTEAFF
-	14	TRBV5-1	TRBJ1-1	CASSVRDRNTEAFF